The 29 T cell receptor beta chains given below trace back to one sample, sequenced in a study of blood T cells in healthy people across ages (dated by TCRdb to about 2015). Library method: 5' RACE. The instrument was an Illumina HiSeq 2500. The second PCR ran for about 6 to 12 cycles and used a J-beta primer mix along with a sample-barcoded 5' primer. The raw public data were reprocessed by TCRdb itself: fastp quality trimming at Q25, MiXCR clonotype calling, in-frame beta chains only. One record per CDR3 amino acid sequence lists the most common genes and DNA. Within this sample are roughly 800,000 distinct CDR3 sequences, with about 36% of them counted one time only. The ten largest clones represent around 13% of the sample. The sample consisted of blood. The receptors were gathered from a young man in good health.

This chain connects TRBV12-3 or TRBV12-4 to TRBJ2-1; D is perhaps TRBD1 (6 bases). TRBJ2-7 matches the DNA end more closely, so the J call is doubtful. This CDR3 has 15 residues. The chain's CDR3 is CASRQDRSSYNEQYF. The CDR3 DNA sequence: TGTGCCAGCAGACAAGACAGGAGCTCCTACAATGAGCAGTACTTC.

This clonotype came up many times. This chain links TRBV29-1 with TRBJ2-3, with D possibly TRBD2 on 6 matching bases. Looked up from germline, CDR1 is SQVTM and CDR2 is ANQGSEA. The V end was cut by 8 bases, the J end by 4 bases, with 10 bases between. The length of the CDR3 is 11 residues. The CDR3 DNA follows: TGCAGCATTCGGGGGTCAGATACGCAGTATTTT. Residues: CSIRGSDTQYF.

About this clonotype: At one of its ends the junction is not consistent with the germline gene, which may arise from a read error. V usage is TRBV28 and J usage is TRBJ1-1; TRBD1 is a possible D gene (5 bases). Germline V gene sequence: CDR1 MDHEN, CDR2 SYDVKM. The CDR3 runs 12 residues. CDR3 amino acids: CASGDPGTAAFF. DNA of the CDR3: TGTGCCAGCGGAGACCCGGGGACTGCAGCTTTCTTT. Using reference TRBV28 and TRBJ1-1 for the parts outside the CDR3, the full variable domain is DVKVTQSSRYLVKRTGEKVFLECVQDMDHENMFWYRQDPGLGLRLIYFSYDVKMKEKGDIPEGYSVSREKKERFSLILESASTNQTSMYLCASGDPGTAAFFGQGTRLTVV.

The chain couples TRBV9 to TRBJ2-3; 9 bases agree with TRBD1. This CDR3 spans 14 amino acids. V lost 2 bases and J lost 5; bases outside the gene matches: 3. Germline V lookup: CDR1 SGDLS, CDR2 YYNGEE. The CDR3 DNA is TGTGCCAGCAGCGTCACAGGGGGCGGAGATACGCAGTATTTT. Translated: CASSVTGGGDTQYF.

This clonotype was recorded only once. The CDR3 spells CSVRGTSGNAYNEQYF. The DNA for the CDR3 is TGCAGCGTTCGCGGGACTAGCGGGAATGCATACAATGAGCAGTACTTC. V gene TRBV29-1 combines with J gene TRBJ2-5; 13 bases align to TRBD2. The CDR3 runs to 16 residues. Germline V gene sequence: CDR1 SQVTM, CDR2 ANQGSEA. V was pared by 5 bases and J by 11 bases, with 17 bases of the junction left unmatched.

This sequence joins TRBV11-2 and TRBJ2-3, with D unclear. Trimming took 2 bases from V and 1 from J, leaving 16 bases between them. CDR1 and CDR2 (germline): SGHAT, FQNNGV. CDR3 length: 17 amino acids. Written as DNA, the CDR3 is TGTGCCAGCAGCTTAAACCCTCCGGGCTCGGGCACAGATACGCAGTATTTT. Translated: CASSLNPPGSGTDTQYF.

The chain is built from TRBV20-1 and TRBJ2-7, with 10 bases aligning to TRBD2. TRBJ2-5 explains the end of the DNA better; the J call may be wrong. This CDR3 has 15 residues. The germline gives CDR1 DFQATT, CDR2 SNEGSKA (reference sequence). The CDR3 is CSAQAGGPRVETQYF. The CDR3 nucleotides read TGCAGTGCCCAAGCGGGGGGGCCGAGAGTGGAGACCCAGTACTTC.

The V call is TRBV12-3 or TRBV12-4, the J call TRBJ2-2; D uncertain. The ends were cut back, 3 bases at V and 5 bases at J, with 7 bases in the middle. The CDR3 totals 13 residues. CDR3 DNA: TGTGCCAGCAGTTTGCGATCTACCGGGGAGCTGTTTTTT. This translates into CASSLRSTGELFF.

J is TRBJ2-5 and V is TRBV7-2; D tentatively fits TRBD1 or TRBD2 (5 bases each). Germline V lookup: CDR1 SGHTA, CDR2 FQGNSA. V lost 5 bases and J 5 bases, leaving 9 bases between the germline ends. This CDR3 region has 12 residues. The CDR3 region is CASSEGLETQYF. The CDR3, as DNA: TGTGCCAGCAGCGAGGGGCTGGAGACCCAGTACTTC.

This clonotype was seen repeatedly, ten times or more. This chain connects TRBV6-5 to TRBJ1-5, with a possible D match to TRBD1 (5 bases). The CDR3 is 14 residues long. Germline values: CDR1 MNHEY, CDR2 SVGAGI. Trimming removed 5 bases at V and 3 bases at J, with 11 bases between. CDR3 protein: CASSRDGTNQPQHF. The CDR3 nucleotides read TGTGCCAGCAGTCGGGACGGGACCAATCAGCCCCAGCATTTT.

The chain employs TRBV5-1 and TRBJ2-2; 7 bases map to TRBD1. The CDR3 extends over 16 amino acids. Looked up from germline, CDR1 is SGHRS and CDR2 is YFSETQ. Losses at the gene ends were 0 bases for V and 5 bases for J; bases not matched to a gene: 7. CDR3 in amino acids: CASSLDGRGSTGELFF. CDR3 coding DNA: TGCGCCAGCAGCTTGGATGGCAGGGGGTCGACCGGGGAGCTGTTTTTT.

The rearrangement links TRBV20-1 to TRBJ2-3; tentative D call: TRBD2 (5 bases). The CDR3 consists of 14 residues. The germline gives CDR1 DFQATT, CDR2 SNEGSKA (reference sequence). Trimming took 3 bases from V and 2 from J, leaving 12 bases between them. In DNA, the CDR3 is TGCAGTGCTAGCGGGATTCGCAACACAGATACGCAGTATTTT. This translates into CSASGIRNTDTQYF.

This clonotype was counted once. The chain links TRBV6-1 to TRBJ2-5; 14 nucleotides line up with TRBD2. The CDR3 extends over 17 amino acids. CDR1 is MNHNS, CDR2 SASEGT, per germline. The junction had 12 bases not matched to a gene; V was cut back by 7 bases and J by 5 bases. CDR3 protein: CASNRLAGGLEVETQYF. The CDR3 DNA follows: TGTGCCAGCAACCGACTAGCGGGGGGGCTTGAAGTTGAGACCCAGTACTTC.

This clonotype was detected only a few times. This rearrangement joins TRBV27 to TRBJ1-6; D gene unclear. Germline values: CDR1 MNHEY, CDR2 SMNVEV (reference sequence). This CDR3 has 16 residues. The V and J ends lost 6 bases and 7 bases respectively, with 19 bases between them. The CDR3 DNA follows: TGTGCCAGCAGAGCATCGAGGGCAGGTTGGAATTCACCCCTCCACTTT. Amino acids: CASRASRAGWNSPLHF.

The chain couples TRBV9 to TRBJ2-1; 11 bases match TRBD2. The J segment lost 9 bases and the V segment lost 4 bases, leaving 12 bases of the junction unmatched. From germline, CDR1 is SGDLS and CDR2 YYNGEE. This CDR3 contains 16 residues. This chain's CDR3 is CASSTRASGGRGEQFF. The CDR3 bases are TGTGCCAGCAGCACCAGAGCTAGCGGGGGGCGGGGTGAGCAGTTCTTC.

The genes are TRBV20-1 and TRBJ2-1; D is unresolved. Germline CDR1 DFQATT, CDR2 SNEGSKA (reference sequence). This CDR3 spans 11 amino acids. V was shortened by 3 bases and J by 6 bases, with 6 bases between the two germline ends. CDR3 sequence (DNA): TGCAGTGCTAGTTGGGGCAATGAGCAGTTCTTC. Amino acid sequence: CSASWGNEQFF.

The CDR3 DNA follows: TGCGCCAGCAGCTTGCCCCGGACTAGCGGGGGCCGAGACAATGAGCAGTACTTC. It specifies CASSLPRTSGGRDNEQYF. The chain carries TRBV5-1 and TRBJ2-7, with TRBD2 matching 13 bases. The length of the CDR3 is 18 residues. The V segment lost 1 base and the J segment 7 bases; nucleotides outside the gene matches: 14. Germline V CDR1 and CDR2: SGHRS, YFSETQ.

As for this clonotype: This may come from a read error, since a much larger clone is one base off. The chain has TRBV7-9 and TRBJ2-7; the D is unclear. Germline assignment: CDR1 SEHNR and CDR2 FQNEAQ (reference sequence). V lost 2 bases and J 7 bases, leaving 21 bases between the germline ends. This CDR3 region has 16 residues. CDR3: CASSLSLNGRYNEQYF. Written as DNA, the CDR3 is TGTGCCAGCAGCTTATCTCTCAACGGGCGATACAATGAGCAGTACTTC.

The CDR3 nucleotides are TGCGCCAGCAGCTGGCGAGACAGGGCCAGCTCCTACGAGCAGTACTTC. This codes for CASSWRDRASSYEQYF. V and J are TRBV5-1 and TRBJ2-7, with 7 bases identical to TRBD1. Per the germline V gene, CDR1 is SGHRS and CDR2 is YFSETQ. Losses at the gene ends were 3 bases for V and 0 bases for J; bases not matched to a gene: 9. CDR3 length: 16 residues.

The chain carries TRBV15 and TRBJ2-3; unclear D gene. The ends were cut back, 3 bases at V and 2 bases at J, with 3 bases in the middle. Looked up from germline, CDR1 is LNHNV and CDR2 is YYDKDF (reference sequence). This CDR3 is built from 12 residues. CDR3 amino acids: CATSSITDTQYF. The CDR3 DNA reads as TGTGCCACCAGCAGTATCACAGATACGCAGTATTTT.

This clonotype turned up a few times. The chain has TRBV5-1 and TRBJ1-6; D is unclear. The V end was cut by 0 bases, the J end by 5 bases, with 9 bases between. Looked up from germline, CDR1 is SGHRS and CDR2 is YFSETQ. The CDR3 totals 15 residues. The CDR3 loop reads CASSLADRNNSPLHF. CDR3 nucleotides: TGCGCCAGCAGCTTGGCCGACCGGAATAATTCACCCCTCCACTTT.

The gene calls are TRBV20-1 and TRBJ2-1; D perhaps matches TRBD2 (7 bases). Trimming took off 4 bases at V and 13 bases at J, with 20 bases between the two ends. The CDR3 consists of 13 residues. Per the germline V gene, CDR1 is DFQATT and CDR2 is SNEGSKA (reference sequence). DNA of the CDR3: TGCAGTGCTACGGGGGGCCATCGGGAGACCCAGTTCTTC. Translated, it gives CSATGGHRETQFF.

The chain combines TRBV5-1 with TRBJ1-4; D uncertain. Trimming removed 0 bases at V and 7 bases at J, with 7 bases between. Germline values: CDR1 SGHRS, CDR2 YFSETQ. The CDR3 covers 13 residues. CDR3 DNA sequence: TGCGCCAGCAGCTTGGAGCTGGGTGAAAAACTGTTTTTT. It yields the protein CASSLELGEKLFF.

The chain employs TRBV7-2 and TRBJ2-1, with 13 bases lining up with TRBD2. V shed 8 bases and J 7 bases; nucleotides not matched to a gene: 11. The CDR3 is 16 residues long. Germline CDR1 reads SGHTA; CDR2 reads FQGNSA. The CDR3 DNA reads TGTGCCAGCCCCCCGGGGGGACTAGCGGGATGGAATGAGCAGTTCTTC. This encodes CASPPGGLAGWNEQFF.

This clonotype was observed at least ten times. V is TRBV6-5 and J is TRBJ1-6, with D perhaps TRBD1 (5 bases). Deletions cut 2 bases from V and 6 bases from J, with 11 bases between. The CDR3 is made up of 15 amino acids. Germline CDR1 MNHEY, CDR2 SVGAGI. The CDR3 here is CASSYDRTTNSPLHF. Written as DNA, the CDR3 is TGTGCCAGCAGTTACGACAGAACTACTAATTCACCCCTCCACTTT.

V gene TRBV5-1 combines with J gene TRBJ2-7; D is perhaps TRBD1 (5 bases). The V gene's germline CDR1 is SGHRS and CDR2 YFSETQ. Deletions cut 4 bases from V and 7 bases from J, with 18 bases between. The CDR3 is 14 amino acids. The CDR3 nucleotides are TGCGCCAGCAGCCCCGTCATGACAGCTAATGAGCAGTACTTC. Its protein product is CASSPVMTANEQYF. Full variable domain (outside the CDR3, taken from reference TRBV5-1 and TRBJ2-7): KAGVTQTPRYLIKTRGQQVTLSCSPISGHRSVSWYQQTPGQGLQFLFEYFSETQRNKGNFPGRFSGRQFSNSRSEMNVSTLELGDSALYLCASSPVMTANEQYFGPGTRLTVT.

Remarks on this clonotype: A much larger clone is a single base away; this may be a read error. This CDR3 reads CASSSFSLLAASYNEQFF. The CDR3 DNA sequence: TGTGCCAGCAGTTCCTTTAGCTTGCTGGCGGCCTCCTACAATGAGCAGTTCTTC. The gene calls are TRBV28 and TRBJ2-1, with unresolved D. The CDR3 sequence is 18 residues long. The germline V gene encodes CDR1 MDHEN and CDR2 SYDVKM. Between the trimmed V and J ends, which lost 4 bases and 0 bases, there was a span of 19 bases.

This clonotype was recorded only once. The chain combines TRBV7-2 with TRBJ2-1; D remains ambiguous. The J call is uncertain, as TRBJ2-7 better fits the DNA end. CDR3 size: 16 residues. Germline V CDR1 and CDR2: SGHTA, FQGNSA. This CDR3 reads CASTTTARSSYNEQYF. CDR3 DNA sequence: TGTGCCAGCACCACAACCGCTAGGAGCTCCTACAATGAGCAGTACTTC.

As for this clonotype: Germline is not matched at one junction end, which may reflect a read error. The chain has TRBV7-2 and TRBJ1-5; perhaps TRBD1 as D (6 bases). This CDR3 comprises 14 residues. Germline CDR1 reads SGHTA; CDR2 reads FQGNSA. The CDR3 region has the DNA TGTGCCGGCAGCCAGACAGGTAGCAATCAGCCCCAGCATTTT. Its translation: CAGSQTGSNQPQHF. Looking up the rest from reference TRBV7-2 and TRBJ1-5 gives the full variable domain: GAGVSQSPSNKVTEKGKDVELRCDPISGHTALYWYRQSLGQGLEFLIYFQGNSAPDKSGLPSDRFSAERTGGSVSTLTIQRTQQEDSAVYLCAGSQTGSNQPQHFGDGTRLSIL.